This TCR beta chain was sequenced in a study of cytomegalovirus exposure and HLA in healthy donors. Profiled with immunoSEQ multiplex PCR; TCRdb holds only in-frame clones, not every one. The table records 200,000 to 250,000 clones, around 78% of them present only once. Comment on this clone: The antigen remains unidentified.

CDR1 and CDR2 from the germline V gene are MNHNS and SASEGT. The V and J ends lost 8 bases and 3 bases respectively, with 20 bases between them. The CDR3 is 15 residues long. Study-wide findings and caveats: With high specificity and sensitivity, the classifier reportedly diagnosed cytomegalovirus status.

The chain links TRBV6-1 to TRBJ2-7; maybe TRBD1 (6 bases). The receptor comes from a young woman in good health and CMV-seronegative. The specimen sequenced was PBMCs. The CDR3 DNA reads TGTGCCAGCGCTTCCCCACAGGGCAAACTCTACGAGCAGTACTTC. Amino acid sequence: CASASPQGKLYEQYF.